The present T cell receptor beta chain was sequenced within a study of blood T cell repertoires in COVID-19 (dated by TCRdb to between 2020 and 2021). Describing the broader study: Collaborator samples came from the United States, Italy and Spain and covered acute and convalescent phases of COVID-19. Samples came from the ongoing ImmuneRACE study (first 160 participants) plus 1,254 subjects from 6 global collaborators. A de-identified subject ID, COVID-19 status, age in years and sex were almost always included in the sample metadata. The material from the prospective study consisted of cDNA or gDNA derived from T cells, B-cell-depleted T cells, or PBMCs. Where available, HLA class I and class II types were obtained from metadata supplied by the sample provider rather than from assay-based typing. The repertoires were released in a freely available public database intended as a resource for research on the immune response to SARS-CoV-2. Deeply sampled blood TCRbeta repertoires from subjects exposed to, actively infected with, or recovered from COVID-19 were included in the dataset. Overall study results and their limits: The quantity of clinical and demographic metadata differed by source and by participant and was supplied without curation.

According to the germline V gene, CDR1 reads MGHRA and CDR2 reads YSYEKL. The CDR3, from cysteine to phenylalanine, totals 15 residues. The CDR3 DNA has 45 bases and is translated from base 1. V trim: 4 bases; J trim: 1 base; unmatched bases: 6. The collaborating institutions used their own protocols to collect whole blood in K2EDTA tubes. For TCRbeta analysis, collaborators shipped samples as frozen whole blood, isolated PBMCs, or DNA extracted from either of those sample types. TCRbeta CDR3 regions were amplified from genomic DNA by means of the immunoSEQ Assay, a bias-controlled multiplex PCR. As for how the authors treated the data: The number of nucleated cells in each sample was estimated from the amplification of reference gene primers within the assay. Sequence reads were collapsed and filtered to measure the absolute abundance of every unique TCRbeta CDR3 rearrangement. For each sample, productive Simpson clonality was calculated as the square root of Simpson's diversity index across productive rearrangements. TCRdb stores this immuneACCESS table with in-frame sequences only. Part of the clones is absent; in the studies checked, under half of the shortfall reflects unresolved V genes, and no reason is known for the rest. D and trimming were read from the DNA, whereas the V and J calls and clone size are those reported in that table. The sample data list roughly 150,000 clones, and around 83% of these were observed just once. Jointly, the top ten make up 7.2% of the sample.

Turning to this clone: This receptor's antigen is unknown. There are no base qualities to consult, and no much larger clone falls within one base.

The chain links TRBV4-1 with TRBJ1-1, and 7 junctional nucleotides match TRBD1. This clonotype was sampled from a woman in her 50s in a cohort sampled during active or convalescent COVID-19. The sample consisted of peripheral blood. In nucleotide form, the sequence is TGCGCCAGCAGCCTCGTCGGGACAGCGAACACTGAAGCTTTCTTT. This gives the protein CASSLVGTANTEAFF.